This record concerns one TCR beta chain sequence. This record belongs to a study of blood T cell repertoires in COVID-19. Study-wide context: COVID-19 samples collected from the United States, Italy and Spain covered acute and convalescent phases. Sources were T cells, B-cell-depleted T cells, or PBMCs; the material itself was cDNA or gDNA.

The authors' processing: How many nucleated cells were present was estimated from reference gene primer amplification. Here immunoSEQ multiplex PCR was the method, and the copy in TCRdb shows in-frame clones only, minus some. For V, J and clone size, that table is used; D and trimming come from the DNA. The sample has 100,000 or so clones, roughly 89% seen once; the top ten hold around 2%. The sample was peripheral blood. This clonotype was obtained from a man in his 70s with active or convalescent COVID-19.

CDR3 DNA: TGTGCCAGCAGCTCAGAAGATACGCAGTATTTT. Encoded protein: CASSSEDTQYF. The chain uses TRBV7-6 and TRBJ2-3, with D uncertain. The V gene's germline CDR1 is SGHVS and CDR2 FNYEAQ. CDR3 length: 11 amino acids. Trimming left V 4 bases short and J 5 bases short, with 4 bases between.